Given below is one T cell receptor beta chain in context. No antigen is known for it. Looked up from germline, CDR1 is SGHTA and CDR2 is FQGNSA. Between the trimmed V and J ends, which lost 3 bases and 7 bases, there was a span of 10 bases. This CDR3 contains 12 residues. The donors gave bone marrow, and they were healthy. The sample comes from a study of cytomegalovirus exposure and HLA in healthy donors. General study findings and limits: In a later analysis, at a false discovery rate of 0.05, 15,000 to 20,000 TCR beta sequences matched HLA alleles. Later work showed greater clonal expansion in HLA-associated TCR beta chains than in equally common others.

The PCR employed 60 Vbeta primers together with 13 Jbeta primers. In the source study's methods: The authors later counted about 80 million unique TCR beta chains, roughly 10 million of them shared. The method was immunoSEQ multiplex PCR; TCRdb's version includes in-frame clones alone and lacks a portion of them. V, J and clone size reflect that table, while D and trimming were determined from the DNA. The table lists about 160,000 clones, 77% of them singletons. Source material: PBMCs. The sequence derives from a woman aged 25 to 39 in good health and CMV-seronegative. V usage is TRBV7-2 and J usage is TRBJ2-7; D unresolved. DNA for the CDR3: TGTGCCAGCAGCTTTTTCCCTCTGGAGCAGTACTTC. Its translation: CASSFFPLEQYF.